This T cell receptor (beta chain) was sequenced in a study of T cell changes during pregnancy in multiple sclerosis. TCRdb keeps only in-frame clones here, not all; method: immunoSEQ multiplex PCR. In the table there are just under 65,000 clones, about 96% of which are singletons. Germline values: CDR1 MNHEY, CDR2 SMNVEV (reference sequence). V lost 2 bases and J 1 base, leaving 4 bases between the germline ends. The CDR3 extends over 13 amino acids. This specimen was CD8+ T cells from peripheral blood mononuclear cells, taken after pregnancy. The gene calls are TRBV27 and TRBJ2-3; D call uncertain. This TCR derives from a female donor with multiple sclerosis, enrolled in a pregnancy study. In DNA, the CDR3 is TGTGCCAGCAGTTTAAGCGGCACAGATACGCAGTATTTT. This encodes CASSLSGTDTQYF.